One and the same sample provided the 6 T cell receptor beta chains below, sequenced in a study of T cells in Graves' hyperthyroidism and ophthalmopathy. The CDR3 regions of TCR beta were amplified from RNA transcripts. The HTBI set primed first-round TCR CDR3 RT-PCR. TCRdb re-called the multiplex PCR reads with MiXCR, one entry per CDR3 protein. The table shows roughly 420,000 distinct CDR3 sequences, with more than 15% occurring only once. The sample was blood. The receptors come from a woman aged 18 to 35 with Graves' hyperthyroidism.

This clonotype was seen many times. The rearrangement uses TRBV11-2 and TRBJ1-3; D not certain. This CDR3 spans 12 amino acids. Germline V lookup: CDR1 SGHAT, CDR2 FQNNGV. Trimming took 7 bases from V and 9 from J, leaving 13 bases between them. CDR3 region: CASTNVGGTIYF. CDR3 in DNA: TGTGCCAGCACCAACGTCGGTGGCACCATATATTTT. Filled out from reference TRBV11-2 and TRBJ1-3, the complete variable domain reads EAGVAQSPRYKIIEKRQSVAFWCNPISGHATLYWYQQILGQGPKLLIQFQNNGVVDDSQLPKDRFSAERLKGVDSTLKIQPAKLEDSAVYLCASTNVGGTIYFGEGSWLTVV.

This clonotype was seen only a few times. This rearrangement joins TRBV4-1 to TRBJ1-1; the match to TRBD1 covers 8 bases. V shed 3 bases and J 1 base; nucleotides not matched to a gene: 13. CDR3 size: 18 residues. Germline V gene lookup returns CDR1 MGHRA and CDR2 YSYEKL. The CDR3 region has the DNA TGCGCCAGCAGCCAGCGTACCGGGACAGGAAATTCGAACACTGAAGCTTTCTTT. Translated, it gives CASSQRTGTGNSNTEAFF.

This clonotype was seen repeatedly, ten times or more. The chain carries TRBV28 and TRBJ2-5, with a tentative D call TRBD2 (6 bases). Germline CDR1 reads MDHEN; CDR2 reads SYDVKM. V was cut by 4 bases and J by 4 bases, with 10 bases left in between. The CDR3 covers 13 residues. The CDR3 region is CASSWDWRETQYF. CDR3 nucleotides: TGTGCCAGCAGTTGGGACTGGAGAGAGACCCAGTACTTC.

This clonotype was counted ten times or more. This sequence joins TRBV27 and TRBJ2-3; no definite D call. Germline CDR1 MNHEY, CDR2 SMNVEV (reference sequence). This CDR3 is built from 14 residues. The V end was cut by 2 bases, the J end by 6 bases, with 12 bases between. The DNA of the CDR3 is TGTGCCAGCAGTTTAGTCCCGGGCGTCGATACGCAGTATTTT. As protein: CASSLVPGVDTQYF.

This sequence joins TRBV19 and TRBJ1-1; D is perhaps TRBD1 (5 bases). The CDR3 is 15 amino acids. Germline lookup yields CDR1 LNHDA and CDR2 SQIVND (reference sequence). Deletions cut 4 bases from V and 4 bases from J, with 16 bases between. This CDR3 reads CASSRALGGITEAFF. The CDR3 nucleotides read TGTGCCAGTAGTAGAGCCCTGGGGGGAATCACTGAAGCTTTCTTT.

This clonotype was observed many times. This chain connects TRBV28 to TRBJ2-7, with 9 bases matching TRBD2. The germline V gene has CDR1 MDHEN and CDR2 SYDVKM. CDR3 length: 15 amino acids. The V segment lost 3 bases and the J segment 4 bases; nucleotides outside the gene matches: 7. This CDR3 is CASSLAREGPYEQYF. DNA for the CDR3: TGTGCCAGCAGTTTGGCGCGGGAGGGCCCTTACGAGCAGTACTTC.